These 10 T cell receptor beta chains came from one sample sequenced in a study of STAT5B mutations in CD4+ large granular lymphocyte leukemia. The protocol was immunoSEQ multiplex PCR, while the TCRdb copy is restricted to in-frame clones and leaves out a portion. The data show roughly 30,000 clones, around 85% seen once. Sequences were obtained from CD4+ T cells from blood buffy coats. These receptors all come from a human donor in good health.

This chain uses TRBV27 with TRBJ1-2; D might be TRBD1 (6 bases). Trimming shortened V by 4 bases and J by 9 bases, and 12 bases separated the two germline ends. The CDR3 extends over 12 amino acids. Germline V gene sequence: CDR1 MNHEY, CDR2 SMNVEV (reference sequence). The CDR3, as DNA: TGTGCCAGCAGTTCAAACAGGGACCGCTACACCTTC. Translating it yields CASSSNRDRYTF.

CDR3 residues: CASSTTGTSGSRETQYF. CDR3 coding DNA: TGTGCCAGCAGCACTACCGGGACTAGCGGGAGTAGGGAGACCCAGTACTTC. The V call is TRBV5-4, the J call TRBJ2-5; 14 bases match TRBD2. After removal of 4 bases from V and 5 bases from J, the junction contained 10 bases not matched to a gene. Germline V lookup: CDR1 SGHNT, CDR2 YYREEE (reference sequence). The CDR3 spans 17 residues.

The CDR3 reads CASSLGGAPNQPQHF. CDR3 nucleotides: TGTGCCAGCAGCTTGGGAGGGGCGCCAAATCAGCCCCAGCATTTT. V usage is TRBV5-6 and J usage is TRBJ1-5; possibly TRBD1 for D (5 bases). V shed 0 bases and J shed 4 bases, with 11 bases lying between them. Looked up from germline, CDR1 is SGHDT and CDR2 is YYEEEE. The CDR3 is made up of 15 amino acids.

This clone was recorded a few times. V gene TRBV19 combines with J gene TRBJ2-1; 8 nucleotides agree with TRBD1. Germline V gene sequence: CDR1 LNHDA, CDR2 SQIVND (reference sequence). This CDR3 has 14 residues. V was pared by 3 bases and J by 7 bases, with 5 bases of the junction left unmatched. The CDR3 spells CASSIQQGVNEQFF. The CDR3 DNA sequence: TGTGCCAGTAGTATCCAACAGGGGGTAAATGAGCAGTTCTTC.

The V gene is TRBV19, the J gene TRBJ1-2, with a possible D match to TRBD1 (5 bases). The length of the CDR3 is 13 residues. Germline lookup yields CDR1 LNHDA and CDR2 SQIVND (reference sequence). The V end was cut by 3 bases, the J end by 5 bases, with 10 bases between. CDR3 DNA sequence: TGTGCCAGTAGTATTTTAGGGGAGTATGGCTACACCTTC. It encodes CASSILGEYGYTF.

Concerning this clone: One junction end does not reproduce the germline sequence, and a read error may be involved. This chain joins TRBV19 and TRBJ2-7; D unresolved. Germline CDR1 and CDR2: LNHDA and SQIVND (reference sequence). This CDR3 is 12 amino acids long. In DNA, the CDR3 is TGTGCCAGTAGTTCGAGATCCTACAAGCAGTACTTC. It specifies CASSSRSYKQYF. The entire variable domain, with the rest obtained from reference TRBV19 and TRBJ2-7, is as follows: DGGITQSPKYLFRKEGQNVTLSCEQNLNHDAMYWYRQDPGQGLRLIYYSQIVNDFQKGDIAEGYSVSREKKESFPLTVTSAQKNPTAFYLCASSSRSYKQYFGPGTRLTVT.

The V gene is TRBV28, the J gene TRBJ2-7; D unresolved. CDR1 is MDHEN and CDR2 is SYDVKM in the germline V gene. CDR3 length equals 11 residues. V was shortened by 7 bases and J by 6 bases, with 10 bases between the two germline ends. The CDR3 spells CASNSPGEQYF. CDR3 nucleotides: TGTGCCAGCAATTCCCCGGGCGAGCAGTACTTC.

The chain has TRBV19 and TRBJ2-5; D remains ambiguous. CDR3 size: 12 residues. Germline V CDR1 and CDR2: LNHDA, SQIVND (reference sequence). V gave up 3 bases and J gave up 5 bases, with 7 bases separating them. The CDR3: CASSIGDETQYF. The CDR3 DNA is TGTGCCAGTAGTATTGGCGATGAGACCCAGTACTTC.

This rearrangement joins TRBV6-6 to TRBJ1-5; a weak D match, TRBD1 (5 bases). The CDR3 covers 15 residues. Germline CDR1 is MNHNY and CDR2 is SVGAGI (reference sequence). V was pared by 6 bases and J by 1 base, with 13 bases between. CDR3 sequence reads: CASRSVRASNQPQHF. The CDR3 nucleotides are TGTGCCAGCAGGTCGGTCAGGGCCAGCAATCAGCCCCAGCATTTT.

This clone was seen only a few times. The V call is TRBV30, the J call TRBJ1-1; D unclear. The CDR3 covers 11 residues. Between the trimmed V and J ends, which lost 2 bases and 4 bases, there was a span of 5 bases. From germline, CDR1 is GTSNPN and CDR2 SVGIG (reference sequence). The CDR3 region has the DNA TGTGCCTGGAGTTCCATCACTGAAGCTTTCTTT. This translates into CAWSSITEAFF.